Listed below are T cell receptor beta chains from one sample, sequenced in a study of regulatory T cells in long-lasting Graves disease. TCRdb itself ran the multiplex PCR reads through MiXCR, one entry per CDR3 protein. Of 530,000 or so distinct CDR3 sequences listed, 15% to 20% are singletons. The sample also formed part of further work on T cells in Graves' hyperthyroidism and ophthalmopathy.

The sample here was peripheral blood mononuclear cells (PBMCs), taken at new diagnosis, from a patient treated with antithyroid drugs. All receptors come from a man aged 18 to 35 with Graves disease. The CDR3 runs from the conserved cysteine through the conserved F or W. A D gene is named only where the DNA matches it firmly. A row's size may be missing; if present it is once, few, many or a size class.

j_gene	abundance	d_gene	v_gene	CDR3nt	CDR3aa
TRBJ1-2	NA	NA	TRBV7-9	TGTGCCAGCAGCACAACAGGGAAAGGCTACACCTTC	CASSTTGKGYTF
TRBJ2-3	many	TRBD2	TRBV7-6	TGTGCCAGCAGCTTAAGGTTAGCGGGAGTCCTAACGAGCACAGATACGCAGTATTTT	CASSLRLAGVLTSTDTQYF
TRBJ1-5	few	NA	TRBV7-9	TGTGCCAGCAGCCCCGCCGGAGGGGCCTCGGAACAGCCCCAGCATTTT	CASSPAGGASEQPQHF
TRBJ2-7	many	TRBD1	TRBV5-1	TGTGCCAGCAGCCCGCGGACAGGATCGGGCGAGCAGTACTTC	CASSPRTGSGEQYF
TRBJ1-2	few	NA	TRBV5-1	TGCGCCAGCAGCTCGAGAACACAGGGCCTCTATGGCTACACCTTC	CASSSRTQGLYGYTF
TRBJ2-3	many	NA	TRBV11-2	TGTGCCAGCAGCACCCCCGAGGGCTACACAGATACGCAGTATTTT	CASSTPEGYTDTQYF
TRBJ2-3	few	NA	TRBV19	TGTGCCAGTCGATCTCAGGGCGACCCAGATACGCAGTATTTT	CASRSQGDPDTQYF
TRBJ2-7	many	NA	TRBV3-1	TGTGCCAGCAGCCCTTTTGGCAGGACAAGCTCCTACGAGCAGTACTTC	CASSPFGRTSSYEQYF
TRBJ2-1	NA	TRBD2	TRBV20-1	TGCAGTGCTATACCCGGGACTAGCGGGAAAAATGAGCAGTTCTTC	CSAIPGTSGKNEQFF
TRBJ2-1	many	TRBD2	TRBV4-1	TGCGCCAGCAGCCCGGGACTAGCACCCTTCAATGAGCAGTTCTTC	CASSPGLAPFNEQFF
TRBJ2-3	NA	NA	TRBV3-1	TGTGCCAGCAGCCAAGATTCCCGGCTCGGTACGCAGTATTTT	CASSQDSRLGTQYF
TRBJ2-3	NA	TRBD2	TRBV29-1	TGCAGCGCCGGGACTAGCGGGATGACAGATACGCAGTATTTT	CSAGTSGMTDTQYF
TRBJ2-3	NA	TRBD2	TRBV3-1	TGTGCCAGCAGCCTGGGACTAGAGGCCGGTACGCAGTATTTT	CASSLGLEAGTQYF
TRBJ1-2	few	TRBD1	TRBV9	TGTGCCAGCAGCGTAGGTGGACAGGGCCGGGGATACCACGGCTTC	CASSVGGQGRGYHGF
TRBJ2-7	few	NA	TRBV7-9	TGTGCCAGCAGCTCCCCGACAGCCCCCTACGAGCAGTACTTC	CASSSPTAPYEQYF
TRBJ1-2	many	TRBD1	TRBV28	TGTGCCAGCAGCACAGGGGTTCCAGGGGGCTATGGCTACACCTTC	CASSTGVPGGYGYTF
TRBJ2-7	many	NA	TRBV28	TGTGCCAGCAGTCTGCTCGGGGGAGAGCAGTACTTC	CASSLLGGEQYF
TRBJ1-1	NA	TRBD1	TRBV29-1	TGCAGCGTCCCGCGAGGGGCAGGGGGGAACACTGAAGCTTTCTTT	CSVPRGAGGNTEAFF
TRBJ2-1	few	NA	TRBV3-1	TGTGCCAGCAGCCAAGATGGGCGGCCTCCTTACAATGAGCAGTTCTTC	CASSQDGRPPYNEQFF
TRBJ1-1	NA	NA	TRBV7-9	TGTGCCAGCAGCTTAGTGACCGGGACTGAAGCTTTCTTT	CASSLVTGTEAFF
TRBJ2-1	once	NA	TRBV3-1	TGTGCCAGCAGCCAAGAACGGCTGGCGAGCTCCTACAATGCGCAGTTCTTC	CASSQERLASSYNAQFF
TRBJ2-5	few	TRBD2	TRBV27	TGTGCCAGCAGTTTTCGCCCTCCTAGCGGGAGTGTGGAGACCCAGTACTTC	CASSFRPPSGSVETQYF
TRBJ2-1	many	TRBD2	TRBV5-1	TGCGCCAGCAGCTCTAGCGGGAGATACTTCTTC	CASSSSGRYFF
TRBJ2-1	NA	NA	TRBV6-2/TRBV6-3	TGTGCCAGCACAATGGGGGGTCGGCAGTTCTTC	CASTMGGRQFF
TRBJ2-1	many	NA	TRBV12-3/TRBV12-4	TGTGCCAGCAGCCCCCGCAATGAGCAGTTCTTC	CASSPRNEQFF
TRBJ2-7	many	TRBD2	TRBV7-9	TGTGCCAGCAGCCCGACTAGCGAGTACGAGCAGTACTTC	CASSPTSEYEQYF
TRBJ1-2	NA	TRBD1	TRBV5-1	TGCGCCAGCAGCTTGGATCAGGGGGGCGGCTACACCTTC	CASSLDQGGGYTF
TRBJ2-5	many	NA	TRBV28	TGTGCCAGCAGGTGGACAGAAGAGACCCAGTACTTC	CASRWTEETQYF
TRBJ2-1	many	NA	TRBV12-3/TRBV12-4	TGTGCCAGCAGTTTTCCCGTCACCCACTTC	CASSFPVTHF
TRBJ2-7	many	NA	TRBV11-2	TGTGCCAGCAGCGCGATCATCGGCGAGCAGTACTTC	CASSAIIGEQYF
TRBJ1-1	many	NA	TRBV6-2/TRBV6-3	TGTGCCAGCAGTGAGCCTCCCGGGGTTGGCACCCGCACTGAAGCTTTCTTT	CASSEPPGVGTRTEAFF
TRBJ2-7	few	NA	TRBV19	TGTGCCAGTAGTATTCCGCCAGGGGAGCAGTACTTC	CASSIPPGEQYF
TRBJ2-1	NA	TRBD2	TRBV28	TGTGCCAGCAGTTTAAGTAGCGGGGCCCCTCCGTACAATGAGCAGTTCTTC	CASSLSSGAPPYNEQFF
TRBJ2-2	many	TRBD2	TRBV5-1	TGCGCCAGCAGCGAAACTAGCGGGAGGCCGGCCGGGGAGCTGTTTTTT	CASSETSGRPAGELFF
TRBJ1-2	NA	NA	TRBV20-1	TGCAGTGCGGAGGCAAGAGTATGGGGCTACACCTTC	CSAEARVWGYTF
TRBJ2-3	few	TRBD1	TRBV27	TGTGCCAGCAGTTCGGGACAGGGGTTGACAGATACGCAGTATTTT	CASSSGQGLTDTQYF
TRBJ2-7	many	NA	TRBV7-9	TGTGCCAGCAGCGGGCCACTGTCCGCCCCCATGTCATACGAGCAGTACTTC	CASSGPLSAPMSYEQYF
TRBJ1-5	many	NA	TRBV20-1	TGCAGTGCTAGAGAAGGGGGAAGCAATCAGCCCCAGCATTTT	CSAREGGSNQPQHF
TRBJ2-7	few	NA	TRBV13	TGTGCCAGCAGCTCAGCAGACGAAGACTACGAGCAGTACTTC	CASSSADEDYEQYF
TRBJ1-6	NA	NA	TRBV6-5	TGTGCCAGCAGATCAGGGAGAGCTAATTCACCCCTCCACTTT	CASRSGRANSPLHF
TRBJ2-3	few	NA	TRBV15	TGTGCCACCAGCAGTGGCCGATCAGATACGCAGTATTTT	CATSSGRSDTQYF
TRBJ1-5	few	NA	TRBV7-2	TGTGCCAGCAGCTTAGGGCTCGGGGGTCTGAATCAGCCCCAGCATTTT	CASSLGLGGLNQPQHF
TRBJ1-4	few	NA	TRBV5-4	TGTGCCAGCAGCTCGCTGGCGGAAGATAATGAAAAACTGTTTTTT	CASSSLAEDNEKLFF
TRBJ2-1	many	NA	TRBV2	TGTGCCAGCAGTGAATGGGTGTCGAATGAGCAGTTCTTC	CASSEWVSNEQFF
TRBJ2-7	many	NA	TRBV29-1	TGCAGCGCGGTACGAGGGACAAACGAGCAGTACTTC	CSAVRGTNEQYF
TRBJ2-7	many	TRBD1	TRBV12-3/TRBV12-4	TGTGCCAGCAGTTTAAAGGGGGCGGGTCAGGCCTACGAGCAGTACTTC	CASSLKGAGQAYEQYF
TRBJ1-1	NA	TRBD1	TRBV7-2	TGTGCCAGCAGCCTTGGGGACAGGACGAACACTGAAGCTTTCTTT	CASSLGDRTNTEAFF